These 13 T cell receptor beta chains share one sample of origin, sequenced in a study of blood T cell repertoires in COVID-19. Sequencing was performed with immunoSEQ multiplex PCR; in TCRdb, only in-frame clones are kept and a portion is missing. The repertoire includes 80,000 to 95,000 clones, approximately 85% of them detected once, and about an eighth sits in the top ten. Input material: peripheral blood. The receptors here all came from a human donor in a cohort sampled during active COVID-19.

CDR3 protein: CASSVDRLARGTGELFF. The CDR3 coding sequence is TGTGCCAGCAGCGTAGATCGATTGGCGCGGGGCACCGGGGAGCTGTTTTTT. The chain combines TRBV9 with TRBJ2-2, with D perhaps TRBD2 (6 bases). This CDR3 has 17 amino acids. Per germline, CDR1 SGDLS and CDR2 YYNGEE. Trimming removed 0 bases at V and 4 bases at J, with 16 bases between.

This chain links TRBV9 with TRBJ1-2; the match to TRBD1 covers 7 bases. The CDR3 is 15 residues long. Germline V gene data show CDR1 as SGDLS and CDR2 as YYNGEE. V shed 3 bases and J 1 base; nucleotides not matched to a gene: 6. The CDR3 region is CASSATGTVNYGYTF. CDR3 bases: TGTGCCAGCAGCGCGACCGGGACAGTTAACTATGGCTACACCTTC.

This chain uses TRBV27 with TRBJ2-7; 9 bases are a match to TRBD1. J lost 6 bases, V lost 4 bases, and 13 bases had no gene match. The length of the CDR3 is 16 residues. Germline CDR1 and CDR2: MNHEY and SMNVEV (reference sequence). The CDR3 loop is CASSYYGQGTLAEQYF. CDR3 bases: TGTGCCAGCAGTTATTACGGACAGGGGACTTTGGCCGAGCAGTACTTC.

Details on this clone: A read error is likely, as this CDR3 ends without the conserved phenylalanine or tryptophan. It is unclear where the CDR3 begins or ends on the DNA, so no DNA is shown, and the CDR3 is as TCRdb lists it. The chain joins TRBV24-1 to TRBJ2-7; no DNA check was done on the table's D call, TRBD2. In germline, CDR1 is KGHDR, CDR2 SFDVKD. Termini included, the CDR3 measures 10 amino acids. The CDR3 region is CATSDPWRSR.

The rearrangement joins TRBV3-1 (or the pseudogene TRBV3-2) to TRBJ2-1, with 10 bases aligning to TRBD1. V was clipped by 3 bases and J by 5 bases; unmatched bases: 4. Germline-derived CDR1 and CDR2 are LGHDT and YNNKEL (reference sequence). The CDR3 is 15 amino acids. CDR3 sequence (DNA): TGTGCCAGCAGCCACCGGGACAGGGGTAACAATGAGCAGTTCTTC. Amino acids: CASSHRDRGNNEQFF.

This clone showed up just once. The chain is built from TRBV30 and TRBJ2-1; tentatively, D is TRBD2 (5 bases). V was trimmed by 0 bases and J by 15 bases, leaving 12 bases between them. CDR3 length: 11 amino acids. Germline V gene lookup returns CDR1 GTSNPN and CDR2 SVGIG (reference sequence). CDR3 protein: CAWSVGLGGFF. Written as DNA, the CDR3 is TGTGCCTGGAGTGTAGGACTGGGCGGGTTCTTC. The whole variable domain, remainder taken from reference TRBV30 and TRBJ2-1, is SQTIHQWPATLVQPVGSPLSLECTVEGTSNPNLYWYRQAAGRGLQLLFYSVGIGQISSEVPQNLSASRPQDRQFILSSKKLLLSDSGFYLCAWSVGLGGFFGPGTRLTVL.

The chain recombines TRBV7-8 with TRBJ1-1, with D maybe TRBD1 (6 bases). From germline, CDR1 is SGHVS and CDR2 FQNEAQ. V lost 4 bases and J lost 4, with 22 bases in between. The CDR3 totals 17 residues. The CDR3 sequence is CASSSPRAGVLGTEAFF. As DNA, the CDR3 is TGTGCCAGCAGCTCCCCTAGGGCAGGGGTACTTGGCACTGAAGCTTTCTTT. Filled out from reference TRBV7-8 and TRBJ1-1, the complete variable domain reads GAGVSQSPRYKVAKRGQDVALRCDPISGHVSLFWYQQALGQGPEFLTYFQNEAQLDKSGLPSDRFFAERPEGSVSTLKIQRTQQEDSAVYLCASSSPRAGVLGTEAFFGQGTRLTVV.

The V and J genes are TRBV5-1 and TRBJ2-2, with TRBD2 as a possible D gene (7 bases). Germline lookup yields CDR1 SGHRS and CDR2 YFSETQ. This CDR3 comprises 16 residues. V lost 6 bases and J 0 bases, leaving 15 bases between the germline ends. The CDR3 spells CASTPRGGANTGELFF. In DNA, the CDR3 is TGCGCCAGCACGCCTAGGGGGGGCGCGAACACCGGGGAGCTGTTTTTT.

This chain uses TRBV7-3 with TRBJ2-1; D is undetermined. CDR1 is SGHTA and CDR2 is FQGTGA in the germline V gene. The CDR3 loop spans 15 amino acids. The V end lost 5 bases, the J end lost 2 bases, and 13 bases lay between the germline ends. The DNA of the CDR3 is TGTGCCAGCAGCCCCGACATAATCCCCTACAATGAGCAGTTCTTC. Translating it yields CASSPDIIPYNEQFF.

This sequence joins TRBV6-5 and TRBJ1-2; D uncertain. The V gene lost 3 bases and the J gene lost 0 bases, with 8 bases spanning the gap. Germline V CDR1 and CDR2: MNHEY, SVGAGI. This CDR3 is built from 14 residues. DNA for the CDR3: TGTGCCAGCAGTTATCGAGGGCCTAACTATGGCTACACCTTC. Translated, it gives CASSYRGPNYGYTF.

CDR3: CARPGHDNTGELFF. The DNA of the CDR3 is TGTGCCAGACCGGGACACGACAACACCGGGGAGCTGTTTTTT. The chain has TRBV19 and TRBJ2-2; possible D gene TRBD1, 6 bases. In germline, CDR1 is LNHDA, CDR2 SQIVND (reference sequence). V lost 9 bases, J lost 2 bases, and 13 bases lay in between. There are 14 residues in the CDR3.

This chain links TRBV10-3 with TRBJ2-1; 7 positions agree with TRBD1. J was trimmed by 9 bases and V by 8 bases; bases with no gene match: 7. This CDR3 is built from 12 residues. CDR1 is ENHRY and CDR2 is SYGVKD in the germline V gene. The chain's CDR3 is CAIGLQGVEQFF. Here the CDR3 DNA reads TGTGCCATCGGACTTCAGGGGGTTGAGCAGTTCTTC.

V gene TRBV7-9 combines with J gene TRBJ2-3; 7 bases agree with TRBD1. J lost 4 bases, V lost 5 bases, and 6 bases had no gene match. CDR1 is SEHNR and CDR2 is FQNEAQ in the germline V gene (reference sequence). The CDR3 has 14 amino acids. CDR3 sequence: CASSTLGQPDTQYF. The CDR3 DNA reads TGTGCCAGCAGCACCCTGGGACAGCCAGATACGCAGTATTTT.